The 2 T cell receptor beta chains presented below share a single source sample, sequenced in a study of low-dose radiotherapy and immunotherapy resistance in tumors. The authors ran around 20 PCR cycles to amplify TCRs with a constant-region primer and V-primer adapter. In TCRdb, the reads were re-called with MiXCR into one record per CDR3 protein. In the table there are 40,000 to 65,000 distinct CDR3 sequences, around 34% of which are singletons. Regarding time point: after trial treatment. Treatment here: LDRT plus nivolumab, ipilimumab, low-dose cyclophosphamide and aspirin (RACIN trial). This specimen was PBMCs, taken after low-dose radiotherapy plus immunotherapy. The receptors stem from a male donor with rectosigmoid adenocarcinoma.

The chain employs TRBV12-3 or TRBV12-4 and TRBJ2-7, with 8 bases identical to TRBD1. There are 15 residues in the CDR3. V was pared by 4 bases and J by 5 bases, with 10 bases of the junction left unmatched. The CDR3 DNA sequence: TGTGCCAGCAGTTACTACCCGGACAGGGTCCACGAGCAGTACTTC. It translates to CASSYYPDRVHEQYF.

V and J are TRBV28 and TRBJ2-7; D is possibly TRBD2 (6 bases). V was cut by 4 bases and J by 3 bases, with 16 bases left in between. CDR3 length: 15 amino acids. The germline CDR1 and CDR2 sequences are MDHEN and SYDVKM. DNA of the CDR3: TGTGCCAGCAGTTCCTCGGGACTTAACCACTACGAGCAGTACTTC. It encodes CASSSSGLNHYEQYF. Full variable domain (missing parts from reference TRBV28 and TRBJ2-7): DVKVTQSSRYLVKRTGEKVFLECVQDMDHENMFWYRQDPGLGLRLIYFSYDVKMKEKGDIPEGYSVSREKKERFSLILESASTNQTSMYLCASSSSGLNHYEQYFGPGTRLTVT.